The clone carrying this TCR beta chain was found a few times. What it binds is not known. The study reverse transcribed the entire isolated RNA, so it sequenced expressed TCRB transcripts. Clones were sequenced by immunoSEQ multiplex PCR, and TCRdb holds only the in-frame ones, with some missing. In the table there are 150,000 to 190,000 clones, over 7.5% of which are singletons. This sample is drawn from a study of beta chain features in type 1 diabetes. Study at large: Patients and healthy donors were similar in age, gender and cell yields.

The CDR3 contains 11 residues. Germline CDR1 is MNHEY and CDR2 is SVGAGI. The V and J ends lost 6 bases and 8 bases, in that order; junction bases with no gene match: 3. Study results and caveats: Whether HLA type affects TCRB rearrangement stayed undetermined in the present work.

The clonotype was recovered from a man in his late teens or twenties in good health. The sample taken for sequencing was central memory CD4+ T cells from blood. This sequence joins TRBV6-5 and TRBJ2-7, with TRBD1 matching 8 bases. In nucleotides, the CDR3 is TGTGCCAGCAGACAGGGGGACAAGCAGTACTTC. Protein: CASRQGDKQYF.